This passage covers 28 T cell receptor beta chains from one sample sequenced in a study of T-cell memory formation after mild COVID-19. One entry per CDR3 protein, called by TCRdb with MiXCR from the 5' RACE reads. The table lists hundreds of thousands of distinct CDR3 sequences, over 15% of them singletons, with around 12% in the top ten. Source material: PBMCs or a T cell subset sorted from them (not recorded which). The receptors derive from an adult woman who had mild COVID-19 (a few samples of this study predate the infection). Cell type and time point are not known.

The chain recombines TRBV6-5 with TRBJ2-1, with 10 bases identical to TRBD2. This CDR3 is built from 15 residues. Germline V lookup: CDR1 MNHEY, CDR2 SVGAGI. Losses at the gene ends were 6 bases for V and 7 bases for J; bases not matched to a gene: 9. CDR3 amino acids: CASRRAGGLGNEQFF. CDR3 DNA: TGTGCCAGCAGAAGAGCGGGAGGGCTAGGTAATGAGCAGTTCTTC.

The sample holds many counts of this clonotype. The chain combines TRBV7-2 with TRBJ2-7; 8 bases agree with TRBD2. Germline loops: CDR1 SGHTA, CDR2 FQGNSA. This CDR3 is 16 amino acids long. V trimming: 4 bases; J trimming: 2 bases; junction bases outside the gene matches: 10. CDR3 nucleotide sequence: TGTGCCAGCAGCTCCCGGGCGGCTAGCGGGCCCTACGAGCAGTACTTC. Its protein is CASSSRAASGPYEQYF.

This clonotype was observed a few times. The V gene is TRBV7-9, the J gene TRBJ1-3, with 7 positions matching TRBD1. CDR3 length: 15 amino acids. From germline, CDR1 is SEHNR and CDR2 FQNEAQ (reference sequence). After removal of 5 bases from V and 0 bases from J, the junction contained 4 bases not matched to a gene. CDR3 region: CASSIGTASGNTIYF. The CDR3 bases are TGTGCCAGCAGCATTGGGACAGCCTCTGGAAACACCATATATTTT.

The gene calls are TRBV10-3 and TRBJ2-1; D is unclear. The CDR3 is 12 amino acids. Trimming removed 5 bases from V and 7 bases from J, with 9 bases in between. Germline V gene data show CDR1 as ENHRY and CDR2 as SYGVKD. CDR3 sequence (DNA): TGTGCCATCAGTCTGCTGGGGAATGAGCAGTTCTTC. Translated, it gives CAISLLGNEQFF.

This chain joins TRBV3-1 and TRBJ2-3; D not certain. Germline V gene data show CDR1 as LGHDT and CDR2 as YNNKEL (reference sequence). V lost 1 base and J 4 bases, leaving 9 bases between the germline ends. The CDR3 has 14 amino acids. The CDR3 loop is CASSQASLADTQYF. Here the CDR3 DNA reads TGTGCCAGCAGCCAAGCCAGTCTAGCAGATACGCAGTATTTT.

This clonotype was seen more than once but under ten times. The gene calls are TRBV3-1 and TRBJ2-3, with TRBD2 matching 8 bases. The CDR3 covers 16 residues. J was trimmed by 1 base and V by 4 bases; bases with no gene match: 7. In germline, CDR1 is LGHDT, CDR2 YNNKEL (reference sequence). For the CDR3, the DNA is TGTGCCAGCAGCCCTTTCGCGGGGGGCCGCACAGATACGCAGTATTTT. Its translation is CASSPFAGGRTDTQYF.

CDR3: CASSRHLTGGPYEQYF. The CDR3 bases are TGCGCCAGCAGCCGGCATCTAACGGGGGGACCCTACGAGCAGTACTTC. V gene TRBV4-1 combines with J gene TRBJ2-7; 7 bases line up with TRBD2. The junction had 11 bases not matched to a gene; V was cut back by 4 bases and J by 2 bases. Per the germline V gene, CDR1 is MGHRA and CDR2 is YSYEKL. This CDR3 is 16 amino acids long.

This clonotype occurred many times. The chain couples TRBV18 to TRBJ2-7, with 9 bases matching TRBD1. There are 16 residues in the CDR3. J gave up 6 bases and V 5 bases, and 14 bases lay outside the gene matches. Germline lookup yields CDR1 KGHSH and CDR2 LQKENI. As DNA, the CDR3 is TGTGCCAGCTCAACGACAGGGACAGGGTTAGGTGGCGAGCAGTACTTC. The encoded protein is CASSTTGTGLGGEQYF.

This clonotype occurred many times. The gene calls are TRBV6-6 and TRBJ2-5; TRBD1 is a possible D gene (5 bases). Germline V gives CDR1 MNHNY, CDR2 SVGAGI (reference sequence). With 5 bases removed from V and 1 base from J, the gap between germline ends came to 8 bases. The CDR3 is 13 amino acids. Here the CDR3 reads CASSVQVQETQYF. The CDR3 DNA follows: TGTGCCAGCAGTGTACAGGTCCAAGAGACCCAGTACTTC.

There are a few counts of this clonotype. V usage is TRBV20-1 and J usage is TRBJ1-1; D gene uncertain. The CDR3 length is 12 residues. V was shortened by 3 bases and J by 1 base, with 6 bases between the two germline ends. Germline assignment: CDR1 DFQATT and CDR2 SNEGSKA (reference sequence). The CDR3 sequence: CSASLQNTEAFF. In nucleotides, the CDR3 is TGCAGTGCTAGTTTGCAGAACACTGAAGCTTTCTTT.

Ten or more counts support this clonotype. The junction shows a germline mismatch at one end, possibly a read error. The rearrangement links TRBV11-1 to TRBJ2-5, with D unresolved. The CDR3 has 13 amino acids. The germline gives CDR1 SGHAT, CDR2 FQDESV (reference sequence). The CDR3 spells CASSLASGETQYF. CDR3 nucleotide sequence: TGCGCCAGCAGCCTCGCGTCGGGAGAGACCCAGTACTTC.

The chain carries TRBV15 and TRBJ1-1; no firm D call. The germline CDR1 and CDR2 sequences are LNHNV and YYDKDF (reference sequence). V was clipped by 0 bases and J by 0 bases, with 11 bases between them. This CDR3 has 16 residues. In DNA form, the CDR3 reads TGTGCCACCAGCAGAGAAGGCGGGTTTTTGAACACTGAAGCTTTCTTT. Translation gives CATSREGGFLNTEAFF.

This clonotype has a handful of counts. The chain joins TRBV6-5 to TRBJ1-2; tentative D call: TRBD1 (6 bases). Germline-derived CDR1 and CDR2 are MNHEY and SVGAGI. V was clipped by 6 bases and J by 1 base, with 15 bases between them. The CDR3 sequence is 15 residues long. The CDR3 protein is CASRNPGELNYGYTF. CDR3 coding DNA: TGTGCCAGCAGAAACCCAGGGGAACTTAACTATGGCTACACCTTC.

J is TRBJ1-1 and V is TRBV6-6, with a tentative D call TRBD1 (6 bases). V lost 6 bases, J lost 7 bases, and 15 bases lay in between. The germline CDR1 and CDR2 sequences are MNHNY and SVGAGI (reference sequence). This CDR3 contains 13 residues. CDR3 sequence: CASRNGGGIEAFF. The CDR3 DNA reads TGTGCCAGCAGGAACGGGGGGGGCATTGAAGCTTTCTTT.

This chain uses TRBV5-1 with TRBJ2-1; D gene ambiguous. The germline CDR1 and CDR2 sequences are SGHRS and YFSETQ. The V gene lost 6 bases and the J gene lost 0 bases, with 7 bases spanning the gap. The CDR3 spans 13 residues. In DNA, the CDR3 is TGCGCCAGCATGGCGAGCTCCTACAATGAGCAGTTCTTC. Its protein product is CASMASSYNEQFF.

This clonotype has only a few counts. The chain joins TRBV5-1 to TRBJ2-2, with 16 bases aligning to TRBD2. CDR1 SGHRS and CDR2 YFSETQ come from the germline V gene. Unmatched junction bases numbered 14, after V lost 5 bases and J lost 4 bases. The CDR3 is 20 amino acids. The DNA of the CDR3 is TGCGCCAGCAGACCCGGGACTAGCGGGGGGGCCTTGCGTGGCACCGGGGAGCTGTTTTTT. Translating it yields CASRPGTSGGALRGTGELFF.

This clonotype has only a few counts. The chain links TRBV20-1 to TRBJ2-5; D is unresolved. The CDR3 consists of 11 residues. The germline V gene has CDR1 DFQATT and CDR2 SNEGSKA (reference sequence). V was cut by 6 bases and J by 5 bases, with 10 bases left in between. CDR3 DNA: TGCAGTGCCCTATCGGTTGAGACCCAGTACTTC. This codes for CSALSVETQYF.

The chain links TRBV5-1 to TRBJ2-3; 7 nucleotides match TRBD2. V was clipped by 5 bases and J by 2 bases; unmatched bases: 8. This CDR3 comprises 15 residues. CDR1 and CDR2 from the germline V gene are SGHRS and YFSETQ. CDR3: CASRAGGGNTDTQYF. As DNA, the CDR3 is TGCGCCAGCAGGGCTGGGGGGGGGAACACAGATACGCAGTATTTT.

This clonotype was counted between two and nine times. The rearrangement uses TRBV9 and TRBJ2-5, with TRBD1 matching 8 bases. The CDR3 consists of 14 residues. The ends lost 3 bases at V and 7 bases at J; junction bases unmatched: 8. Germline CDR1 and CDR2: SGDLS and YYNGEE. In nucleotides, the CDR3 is TGTGCCAGCAGCGGCCGGGACAGGAGCGGGACCCAGTACTTC. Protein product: CASSGRDRSGTQYF.

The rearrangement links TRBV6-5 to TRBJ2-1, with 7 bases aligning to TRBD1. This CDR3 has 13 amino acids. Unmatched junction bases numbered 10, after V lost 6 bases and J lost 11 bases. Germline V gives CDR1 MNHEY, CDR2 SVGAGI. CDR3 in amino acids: CASSLPGQLQQFF. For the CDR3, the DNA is TGTGCCAGCAGCCTACCGGGACAGTTACAGCAGTTCTTC.

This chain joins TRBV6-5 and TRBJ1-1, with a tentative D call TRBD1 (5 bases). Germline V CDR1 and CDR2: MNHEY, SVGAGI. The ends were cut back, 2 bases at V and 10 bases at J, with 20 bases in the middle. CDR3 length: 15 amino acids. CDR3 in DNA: TGTGCCAGCAGTTACGAACAAAGGGGAGTCTCGGGAGCTTTCTTT. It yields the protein CASSYEQRGVSGAFF.

This CDR3 reads CASSVYPDNSPLHF. In DNA, the CDR3 is TGTGCCAGCAGTGTTTATCCCGATAATTCACCCCTCCACTTT. The V call is TRBV2, the J call TRBJ1-6; D is undetermined. Trimming took 4 bases from V and 5 from J, leaving 9 bases between them. The CDR3 loop spans 14 amino acids. Germline V gene sequence: CDR1 SNHLY, CDR2 FYNNEI. The full variable domain, completed using reference TRBV2 and TRBJ1-6, is EPEVTQTPSHQVTQMGQEVILRCVPISNHLYFYWYRQILGQKVEFLVSFYNNEISEKSEIFDDQFSVERPDGSNFTLKIRSTKLEDSAMYFCASSVYPDNSPLHFGNGTRLTVT.

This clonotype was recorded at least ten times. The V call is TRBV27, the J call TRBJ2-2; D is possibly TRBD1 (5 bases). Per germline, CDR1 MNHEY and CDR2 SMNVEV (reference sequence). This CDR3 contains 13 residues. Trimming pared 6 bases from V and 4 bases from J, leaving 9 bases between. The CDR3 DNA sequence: TGTGCCAGCAGCTTAGGGGTCACCGGGGAGCTGTTTTTT. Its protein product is CASSLGVTGELFF.

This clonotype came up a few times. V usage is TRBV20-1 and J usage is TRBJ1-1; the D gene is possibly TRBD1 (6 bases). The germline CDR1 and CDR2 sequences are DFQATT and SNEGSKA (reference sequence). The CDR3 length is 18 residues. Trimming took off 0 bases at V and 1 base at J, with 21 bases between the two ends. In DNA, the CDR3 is TGCAGTGCTAGAGACCCCCAGAGGGGGGCTCGAACGAACACTGAAGCTTTCTTT. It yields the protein CSARDPQRGARTNTEAFF.

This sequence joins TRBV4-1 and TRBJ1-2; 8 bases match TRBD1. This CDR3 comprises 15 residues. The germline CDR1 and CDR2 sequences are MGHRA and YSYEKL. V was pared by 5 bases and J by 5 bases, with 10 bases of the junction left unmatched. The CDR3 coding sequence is TGCGCCAGCAGCTCCACACCGGGACAGGCATATGGCTACACCTTC. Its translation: CASSSTPGQAYGYTF.

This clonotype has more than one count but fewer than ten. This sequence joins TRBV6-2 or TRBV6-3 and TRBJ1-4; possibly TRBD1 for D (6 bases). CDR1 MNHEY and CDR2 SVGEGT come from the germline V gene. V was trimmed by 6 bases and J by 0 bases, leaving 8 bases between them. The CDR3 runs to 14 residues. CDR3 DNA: TGTGCCAGCAGACGGACAGCAACTAATGAAAAACTGTTTTTT. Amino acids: CASRRTATNEKLFF.

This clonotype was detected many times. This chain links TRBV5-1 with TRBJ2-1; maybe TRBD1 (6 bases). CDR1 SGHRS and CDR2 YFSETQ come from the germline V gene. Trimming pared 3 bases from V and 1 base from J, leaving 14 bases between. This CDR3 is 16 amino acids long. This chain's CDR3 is CASSSARTVSYNEQFF. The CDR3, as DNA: TGCGCCAGCAGCTCGGCGAGGACAGTGTCCTACAATGAGCAGTTCTTC.

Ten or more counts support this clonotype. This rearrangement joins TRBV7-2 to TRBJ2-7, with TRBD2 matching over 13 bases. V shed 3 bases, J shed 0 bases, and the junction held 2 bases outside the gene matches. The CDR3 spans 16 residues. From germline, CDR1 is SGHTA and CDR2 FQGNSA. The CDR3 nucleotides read TGTGCCAGCAGCTTGGGACTAGCGGGATCCTCCTACGAGCAGTACTTC. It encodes CASSLGLAGSSYEQYF.